This T cell receptor beta chain was sequenced in a study of T cell responses to AZD1222 COVID-19 vaccine. The wider study: Combined were second doses at about 4 or about 12 weeks. Points from the study as a whole: Repertoires in all cases were sampled only once the peak T cell response had passed. Donors, mostly white British, included more females; clonal diversity was possibly underestimated. Spike-specific TCR breadth and depth grew following two AZD1222 doses.

J gave up 12 bases and V 4 bases, and 9 bases lay outside the gene matches. In germline, CDR1 is SGHNT, CDR2 YYREEE (reference sequence). This CDR3 is 15 amino acids long. The repertoire was sequenced with immunoSEQ multiplex PCR; TCRdb's copy has only in-frame clones and lacks some. The sample consists of around 120,000 clones, just over 85% of them appearing once. About this clone: Its antigen is not identified.

This sequence was found in an adult in good health. Sequencing was performed on peripheral blood, taken on day 0 of AZD1222 vaccination. The chain joins TRBV5-4 to TRBJ1-6; 11 nucleotides align to TRBD1. CDR3 DNA sequence: TGTGCCAGCAGCAGATCCGGGACAGGGGGGAGACCCCTCCACTTT. It codes for CASSRSGTGGRPLHF. The full variable domain, with the rest looked up from reference TRBV5-4 and TRBJ1-6, is ETGVTQSPTHLIKTRGQQVTLRCSSQSGHNTVSWYQQALGQGPQFIFQYYREEENGRGNFPPRFSGLQFPNYSSELNVNALELDDSALYLCASSRSGTGGRPLHFGNGTRLTVT.